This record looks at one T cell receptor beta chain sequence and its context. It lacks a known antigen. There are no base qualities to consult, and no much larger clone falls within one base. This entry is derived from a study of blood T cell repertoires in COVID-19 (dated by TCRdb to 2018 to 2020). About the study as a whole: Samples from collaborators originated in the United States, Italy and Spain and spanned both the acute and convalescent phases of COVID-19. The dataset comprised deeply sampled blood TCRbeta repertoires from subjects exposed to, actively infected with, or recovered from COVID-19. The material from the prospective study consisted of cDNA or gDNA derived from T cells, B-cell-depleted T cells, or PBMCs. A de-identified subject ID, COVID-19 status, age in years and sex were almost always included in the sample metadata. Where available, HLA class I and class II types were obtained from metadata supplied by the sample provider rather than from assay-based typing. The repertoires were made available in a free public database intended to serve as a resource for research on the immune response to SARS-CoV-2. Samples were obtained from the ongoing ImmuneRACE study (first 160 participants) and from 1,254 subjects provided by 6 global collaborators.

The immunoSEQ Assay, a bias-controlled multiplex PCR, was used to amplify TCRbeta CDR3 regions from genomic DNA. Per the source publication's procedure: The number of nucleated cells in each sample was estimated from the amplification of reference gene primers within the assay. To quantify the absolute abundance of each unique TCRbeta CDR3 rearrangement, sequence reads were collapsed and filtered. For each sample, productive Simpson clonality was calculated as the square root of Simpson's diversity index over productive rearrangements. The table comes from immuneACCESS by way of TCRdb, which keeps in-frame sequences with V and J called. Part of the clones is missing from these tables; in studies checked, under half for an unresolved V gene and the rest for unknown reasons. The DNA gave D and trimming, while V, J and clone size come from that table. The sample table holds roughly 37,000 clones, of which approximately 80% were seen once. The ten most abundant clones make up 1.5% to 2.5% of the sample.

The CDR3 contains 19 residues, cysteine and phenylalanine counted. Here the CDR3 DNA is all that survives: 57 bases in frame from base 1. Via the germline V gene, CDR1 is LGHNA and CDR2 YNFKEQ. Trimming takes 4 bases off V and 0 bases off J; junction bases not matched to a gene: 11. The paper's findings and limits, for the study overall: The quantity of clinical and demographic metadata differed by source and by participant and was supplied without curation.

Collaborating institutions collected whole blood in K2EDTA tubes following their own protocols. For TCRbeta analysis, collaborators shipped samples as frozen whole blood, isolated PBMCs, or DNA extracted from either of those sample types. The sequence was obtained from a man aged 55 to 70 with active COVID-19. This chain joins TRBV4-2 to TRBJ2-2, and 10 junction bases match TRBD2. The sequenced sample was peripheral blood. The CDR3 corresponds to CASSPTGSGRFANTGELFF. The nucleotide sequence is TGTGCCAGCAGCCCTACGGGTAGCGGGAGGTTTGCGAACACCGGGGAGCTGTTTTTT.